The rows below give T cell receptor beta chains drawn from one sample of a study of T cell clones after liver transplantation. The data were produced by immunoSEQ multiplex PCR, yet TCRdb's version contains in-frame clones alone and is incomplete. In the table there are 51,000 or so clones, approximately 87% of which are singletons. Here the sequenced sample was CD8+ T cells from blood, taken 12 months after liver transplant. The receptors come from a human patient who received a liver transplant. Some T cells here may be from the graft donor. The CDR3 runs from the conserved cysteine through the conserved F or W. The order of the fields is D gene, clone size, V gene, J gene, CDR3 protein, CDR3 DNA. A D gene is named only where the DNA matches it firmly. Clone size is given for some rows only: seen once, a few or many times, or a class if the clone is expanded.

-	-	TRBV9	TRBJ2-3	CASSVGISTDTQYF	TGTGCCAGCAGCGTAGGGATTAGCACAGATACGCAGTATTTT
-	-	TRBV6-5	TRBJ2-1	CASSRMGEQFF	TGTGCCAGCTCCAGGATGGGCGAGCAGTTCTTC
TRBD1	-	TRBV27	TRBJ2-5	CASSLSTGTGKETQYF	TGTGCCAGCAGTTTATCAACCGGGACAGGGAAAGAGACCCAGTACTTC
-	once	TRBV7-2	TRBJ1-2	CASSPDTGNYGYTF	TGTGCCAGCAGCCCTGACACAGGGAACTATGGCTACACCTTC
-	-	TRBV5-1	TRBJ1-1	CASSPRGWTEAFF	TGCGCCAGCAGCCCCAGGGGTTGGACTGAAGCTTTCTTT
TRBD1	-	TRBV10-3	TRBJ1-1	CAISEPGQGAGDTEAFF	TGTGCCATCAGTGAGCCGGGACAGGGGGCGGGGGACACTGAAGCTTTCTTT
-	once	TRBV27	TRBJ1-2	CASSTTGDNYGYTF	TGTGCCAGCAGTACGACAGGAGATAACTATGGCTACACCTTC
TRBD1	once	TRBV28	TRBJ2-3	CASSSPPTGAGDTQYF	TGTGCCAGCAGTTCCCCCCCGACAGGGGCGGGCGATACGCAGTATTTT
TRBD2	-	TRBV6-5	TRBJ2-2	CASSTSGTLIGELFF	TGTGCCAGCAGTACTAGCGGGACCCTCATCGGGGAGCTGTTTTTT
TRBD2	-	TRBV27	TRBJ2-1	CASSLGLAGLSSYNEQFF	TGTGCCAGCAGTCTGGGACTAGCGGGCCTGAGCTCCTACAATGAGCAGTTCTTC
TRBD2	-	TRBV29-1	TRBJ2-5	CSVEDSAGRGVVKKTQYF	TGCAGCGTTGAAGATTCGGCAGGTCGGGGGGTTGTTAAGAAGACCCAGTACTTC
-	-	TRBV29-1	TRBJ1-2	CSVEDQSDNAGGYTF	TGCAGCGTTGAAGATCAATCGGACAACGCTGGCGGCTACACCTTC
-	once	TRBV4-1	TRBJ2-2	CASSQEETPKAGELFF	TGCGCCAGCAGCCAAGAAGAGACCCCGAAGGCCGGGGAGCTGTTTTTT
-	-	TRBV28	TRBJ2-7	CASSPGGTYEQYF	TGTGCCAGCAGTCCAGGAGGGACCTACGAGCAGTACTTC
TRBD1	-	TRBV29-1	TRBJ2-1	CSVVLQGVGLDEQFF	TGCAGCGTCGTATTACAGGGGGTCGGACTGGATGAGCAGTTCTTC
TRBD2	-	TRBV27	TRBJ2-2	CASSLFEGSVSGRGAGELFF	TGTGCCAGCAGTTTATTTGAGGGGTCTGTAAGCGGGAGGGGGGCCGGGGAGCTGTTTTTT
-	-	TRBV7-9	TRBJ1-2	CASSLWTEQRGYGYTF	TGCGCCAGCAGCCTTTGGACTGAGCAGAGGGGCTATGGCTACACCTTC
-	-	TRBV27	TRBJ2-1	CASSLLGGEQFF	TGTGCCAGCAGTCTCCTCGGCGGGGAGCAGTTCTTC
-	-	TRBV27	TRBJ2-4	CASSLWGPEPKNIQYF	TGTGCCAGCAGTTTATGGGGTCCTGAACCCAAAAACATTCAGTACTTC
TRBD1	-	TRBV2	TRBJ1-2	CASSDNRVDRGTRGYTF	TGTGCCAGCAGTGATAATCGGGTAGACAGGGGGACGAGGGGCTACACCTTC
-	-	TRBV4-1	TRBJ2-7	CASSQAYRDGPAYEQYF	TGCGCCAGCAGCCAAGCTTATCGGGACGGTCCGGCCTACGAGCAGTACTTC
-	-	TRBV15	TRBJ2-1	CATSTLVRGLNNEQFF	TGTGCCACCAGCACCTTAGTTAGGGGGTTAAACAATGAGCAGTTCTTC
TRBD2	-	TRBV4-3	TRBJ2-1	CASSQDPLAGVDEQFF	TGCGCCAGCAGCCAAGATCCCCTTGCGGGAGTCGATGAGCAGTTCTTC
TRBD1	-	TRBV27	TRBJ1-2	CASSSLTQGADADYGYTF	TGTGCCAGCAGTTCCCTCACACAGGGGGCAGATGCGGACTATGGCTACACCTTC
TRBD1	few	TRBV28	TRBJ2-7	CASSRDRSPYEQYF	TGTGCCAGCAGTCGGGACAGATCTCCCTACGAGCAGTACTTC
TRBD1	once	TRBV27	TRBJ2-7	CASSLTHTGAYEQYF	TGTGCCAGCAGTTTAACCCATACAGGGGCCTACGAGCAGTACTTC
TRBD2	-	TRBV29-1	TRBJ2-1	CSVGLAGDEQFF	TGCAGCGTGGGACTAGCGGGCGATGAGCAGTTCTTC
-	-	TRBV2	TRBJ2-7	CASSGRSYEQYF	TGTGCCAGCAGTGGGAGATCCTACGAGCAGTACTTC
-	once	TRBV6-6	TRBJ1-2	CASSYSRGATDGYTF	TGTGCCAGCAGTTACTCTAGGGGGGCGACCGATGGCTACACCTTC
-	-	TRBV19	TRBJ2-1	CASSPFSASSYNEQFF	TGTGCCAGTAGTCCCTTTAGCGCCAGCTCCTACAATGAGCAGTTCTTC
-	once	TRBV19	TRBJ2-1	CASTGYNEQFF	TGTGCCTCGACAGGTTACAATGAGCAGTTCTTC
-	few	TRBV7-8	TRBJ2-7	CASSLALGPEQYF	TGTGCCAGCAGCTTAGCGCTAGGGCCCGAGCAGTACTTC
-	-	TRBV15	TRBJ2-1	CATSSESWNSYNEQFF	TGTGCCACCAGCAGTGAATCCTGGAACTCCTACAATGAGCAGTTCTTC
-	-	TRBV19	TRBJ1-1	CASTAGTGNTEAFF	TGTGCCAGTACCGCCGGGACCGGGAACACTGAAGCTTTCTTT
-	-	TRBV29-1	TRBJ1-2	CSVEDLAQGGYTF	TGCAGCGTTGAAGATCTGGCGCAGGGAGGCTACACCTTC
-	-	TRBV21-1	TRBJ1-6	CASRGCLATLHHNSPLHF	TGTGCCAGCAGAGGATGTTTAGCTACACTACATCATAATTCACCCCTCCACTTT
-	-	TRBV27	TRBJ2-7	CASSHAFGQTYEQYF	TGTGCCAGCAGTCACGCCTTTGGACAAACCTACGAGCAGTACTTC
-	-	TRBV27	TRBJ2-1	CASSLGGYYNEQFF	TGTGCCAGCAGTTTAGGGGGCTATTACAATGAGCAGTTCTTC
TRBD1	-	TRBV6-5	TRBJ2-7	CASRPRDRGYEQYF	TGTGCCAGCAGACCCCGGGACAGGGGCTACGAGCAGTACTTC
-	few	TRBV28	TRBJ1-1	CASSLGTEAFF	TGTGCCAGCAGCTTAGGCACTGAAGCTTTCTTT
TRBD2	-	TRBV27	TRBJ2-1	CASELAGGTGEQFF	TGTGCCAGCGAACTAGCGGGGGGGACGGGTGAGCAGTTCTTC
-	-	TRBV27	TRBJ1-2	CASSPSGTIYGYTF	TGTGCCAGCAGTCCTTCCGGGACAATTTATGGCTACACCTTC
-	-	TRBV4-1	TRBJ1-5	CASSQDLGQPQHF	TGCGCCAGCAGCCAAGATCTAGGTCAGCCCCAGCATTTT
-	-	TRBV11-2	TRBJ2-1	CASSTVDDEQFF	TGTGCCAGCAGCACCGTAGACGATGAGCAGTTCTTC
-	-	TRBV14	TRBJ2-7	CASSEGWGGPYEQYF	TGTGCCAGCAGTGAAGGGTGGGGCGGACCCTACGAGCAGTACTTC
-	-	TRBV28	TRBJ1-2	CASSLPSDITNYGYTF	TGTGCCAGCAGTTTACCTTCTGACATTACTAACTATGGCTACACCTTC